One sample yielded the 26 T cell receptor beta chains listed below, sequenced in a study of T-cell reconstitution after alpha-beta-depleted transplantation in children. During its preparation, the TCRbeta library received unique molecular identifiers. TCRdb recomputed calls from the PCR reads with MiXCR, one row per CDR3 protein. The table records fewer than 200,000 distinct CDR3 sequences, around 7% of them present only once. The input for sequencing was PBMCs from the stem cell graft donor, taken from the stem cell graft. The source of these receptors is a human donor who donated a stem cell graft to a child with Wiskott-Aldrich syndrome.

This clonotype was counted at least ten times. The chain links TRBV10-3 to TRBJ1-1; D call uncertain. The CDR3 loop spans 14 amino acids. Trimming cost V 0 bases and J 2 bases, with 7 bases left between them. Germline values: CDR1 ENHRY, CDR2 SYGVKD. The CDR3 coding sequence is TGTGCCATCAGTGAGTCCCTCTATAACACTGAAGCTTTCTTT. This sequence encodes CAISESLYNTEAFF.

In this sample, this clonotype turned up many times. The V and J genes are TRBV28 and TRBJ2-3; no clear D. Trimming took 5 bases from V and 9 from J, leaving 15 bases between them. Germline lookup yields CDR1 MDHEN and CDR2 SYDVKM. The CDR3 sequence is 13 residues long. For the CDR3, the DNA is TGTGCCAGCAGTACCGGGCGCGTCGGCACGCAGTATTTT. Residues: CASSTGRVGTQYF.

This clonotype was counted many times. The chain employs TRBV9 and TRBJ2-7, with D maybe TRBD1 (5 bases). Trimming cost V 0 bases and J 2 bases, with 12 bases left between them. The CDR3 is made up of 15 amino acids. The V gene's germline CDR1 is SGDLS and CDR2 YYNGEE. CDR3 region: CASSVGDSLTYEQYF. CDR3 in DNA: TGTGCCAGCAGCGTAGGTGACAGTCTTACCTACGAGCAGTACTTC.

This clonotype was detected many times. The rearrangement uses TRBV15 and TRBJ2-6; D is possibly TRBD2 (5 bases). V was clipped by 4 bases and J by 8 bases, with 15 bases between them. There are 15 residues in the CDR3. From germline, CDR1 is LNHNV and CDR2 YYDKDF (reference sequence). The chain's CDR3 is CATSIERRGTNVLTF. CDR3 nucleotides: TGTGCCACCAGCATAGAACGACGAGGGACCAACGTCCTGACTTTC.

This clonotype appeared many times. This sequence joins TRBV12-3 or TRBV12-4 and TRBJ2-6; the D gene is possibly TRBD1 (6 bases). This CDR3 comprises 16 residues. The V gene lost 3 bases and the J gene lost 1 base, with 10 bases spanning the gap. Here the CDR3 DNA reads TGTGCCAGCAGTTTTGGGGGCGGATCTGGGGCCAACGTCCTGACTTTC. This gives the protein CASSFGGGSGANVLTF.

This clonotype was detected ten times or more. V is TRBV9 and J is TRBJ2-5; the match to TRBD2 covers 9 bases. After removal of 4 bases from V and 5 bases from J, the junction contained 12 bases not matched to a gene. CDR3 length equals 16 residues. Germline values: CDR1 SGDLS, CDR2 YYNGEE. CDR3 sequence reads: CASSPAGGNTLETQYF. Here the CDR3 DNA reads TGTGCCAGCAGCCCTGCGGGAGGGAACACCCTGGAGACCCAGTACTTC. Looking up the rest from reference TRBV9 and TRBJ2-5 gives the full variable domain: DSGVTQTPKHLITATGQRVTLRCSPRSGDLSVYWYQQSLDQGLQFLIQYYNGEERAKGNILERFSAQQFPDLHSELNLSSLELGDSALYFCASSPAGGNTLETQYFGPGTRLLVL.

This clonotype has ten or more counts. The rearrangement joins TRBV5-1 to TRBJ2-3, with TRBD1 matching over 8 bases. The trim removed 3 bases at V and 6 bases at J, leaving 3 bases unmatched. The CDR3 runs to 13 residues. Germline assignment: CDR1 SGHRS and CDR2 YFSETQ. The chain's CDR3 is CASSSTGADTQYF. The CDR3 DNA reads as TGCGCCAGCAGCTCGACAGGGGCCGATACGCAGTATTTT.

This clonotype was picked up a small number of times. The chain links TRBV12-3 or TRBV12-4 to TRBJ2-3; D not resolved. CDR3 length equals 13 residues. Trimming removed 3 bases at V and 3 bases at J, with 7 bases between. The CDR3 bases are TGTGCCAGCAGTTTCTGGGTAACAGATACGCAGTATTTT. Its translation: CASSFWVTDTQYF.

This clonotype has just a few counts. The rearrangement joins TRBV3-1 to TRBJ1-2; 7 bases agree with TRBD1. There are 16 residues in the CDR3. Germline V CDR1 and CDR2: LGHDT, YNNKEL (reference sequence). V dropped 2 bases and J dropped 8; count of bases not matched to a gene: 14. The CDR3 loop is CASSQSHRQGGKGYTF. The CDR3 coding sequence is TGTGCCAGCAGCCAATCCCATCGACAGGGAGGGAAGGGCTACACCTTC.

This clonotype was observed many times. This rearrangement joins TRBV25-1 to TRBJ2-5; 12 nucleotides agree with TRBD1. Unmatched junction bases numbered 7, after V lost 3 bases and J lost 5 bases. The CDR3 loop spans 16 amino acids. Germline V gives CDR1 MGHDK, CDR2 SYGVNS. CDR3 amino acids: CASSERGTGGLETQYF. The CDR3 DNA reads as TGTGCCAGCAGTGAGAGGGGGACAGGGGGCCTGGAGACCCAGTACTTC.

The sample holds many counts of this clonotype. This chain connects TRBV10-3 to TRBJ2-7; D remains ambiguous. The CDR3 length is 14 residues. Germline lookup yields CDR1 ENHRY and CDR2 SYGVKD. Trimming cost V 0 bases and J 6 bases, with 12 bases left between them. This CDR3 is CAISESTYDGEQYF. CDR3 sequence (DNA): TGTGCCATCAGTGAGTCGACCTATGACGGCGAGCAGTACTTC.

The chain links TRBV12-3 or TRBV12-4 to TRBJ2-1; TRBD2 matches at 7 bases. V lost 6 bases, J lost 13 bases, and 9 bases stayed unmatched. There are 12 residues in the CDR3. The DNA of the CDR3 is TGTGCCAGCAGCCCGAGCGGGGTGCTACAGTTCTTC. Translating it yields CASSPSGVLQFF.

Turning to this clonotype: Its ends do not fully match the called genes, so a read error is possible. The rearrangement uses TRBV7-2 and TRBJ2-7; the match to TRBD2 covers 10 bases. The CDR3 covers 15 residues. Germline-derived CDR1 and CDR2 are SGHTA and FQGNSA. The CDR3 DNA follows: TGTGCCAGCAGCTTAACTGCTAGCGGGAGCTGGTTCTGGGTCTTC. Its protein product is CASSLTASGSWFWVF.

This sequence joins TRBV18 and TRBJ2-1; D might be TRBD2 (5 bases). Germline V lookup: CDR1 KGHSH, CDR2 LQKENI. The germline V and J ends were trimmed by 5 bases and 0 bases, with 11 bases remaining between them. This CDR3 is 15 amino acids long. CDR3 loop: CASSSDFSSYNEQFF. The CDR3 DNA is TGTGCCAGCTCATCGGACTTCAGCTCCTACAATGAGCAGTTCTTC.

This CDR3 reads CAISESGLGFNSPLHF. The CDR3 nucleotides read TGTGCCATCAGTGAGTCGGGACTGGGGTTTAATTCACCCCTCCACTTT. The J gene is TRBJ1-6, the V gene TRBV10-3; D may be TRBD1 (5 bases). There are 16 residues in the CDR3. Germline loops: CDR1 ENHRY, CDR2 SYGVKD. The V gene lost 0 bases and the J gene lost 6 bases, with 12 bases spanning the gap.

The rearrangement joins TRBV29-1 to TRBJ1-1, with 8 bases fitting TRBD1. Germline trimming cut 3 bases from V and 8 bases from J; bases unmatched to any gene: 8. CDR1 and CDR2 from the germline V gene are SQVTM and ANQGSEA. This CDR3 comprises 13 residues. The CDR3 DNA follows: TGCAGCGTTGAGGGGACAGGCTACATCGAAGCTTTCTTT. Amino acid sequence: CSVEGTGYIEAFF.

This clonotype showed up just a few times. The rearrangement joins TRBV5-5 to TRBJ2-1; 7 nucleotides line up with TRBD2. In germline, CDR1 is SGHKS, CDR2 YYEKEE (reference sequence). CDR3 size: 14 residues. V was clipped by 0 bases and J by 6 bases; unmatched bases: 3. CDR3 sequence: CASSLGAGLNEQFF. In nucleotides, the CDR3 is TGTGCCAGCAGCTTGGGAGCGGGACTCAATGAGCAGTTCTTC. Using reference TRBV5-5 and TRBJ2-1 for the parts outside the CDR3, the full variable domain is DAGVTQSPTHLIKTRGQQVTLRCSPISGHKSVSWYQQVLGQGPQFIFQYYEKEERGRGNFPDRFSARQFPNYSSELNVNALLLGDSALYLCASSLGAGLNEQFFGPGTRLTVL.

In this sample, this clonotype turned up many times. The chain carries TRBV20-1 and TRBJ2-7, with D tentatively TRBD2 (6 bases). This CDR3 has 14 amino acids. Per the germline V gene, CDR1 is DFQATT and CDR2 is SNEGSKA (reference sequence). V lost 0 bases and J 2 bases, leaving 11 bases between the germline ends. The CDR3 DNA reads TGCAGTGCTAGAGATACTAGCTTCCCCTACGAGCAGTACTTC. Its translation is CSARDTSFPYEQYF.

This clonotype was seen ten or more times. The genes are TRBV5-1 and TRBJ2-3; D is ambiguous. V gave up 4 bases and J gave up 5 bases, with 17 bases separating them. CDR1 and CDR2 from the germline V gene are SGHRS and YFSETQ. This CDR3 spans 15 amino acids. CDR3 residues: CASSRNVGIGDTQYF. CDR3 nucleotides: TGCGCCAGCAGCCGTAACGTAGGGATTGGAGATACGCAGTATTTT.

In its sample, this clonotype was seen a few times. DNA for the CDR3: TGTGCCAGTAGCCTCCGTCCCGCAGGGCTGGGGACTGAAGCTTTCTTT. The encoded protein is CASSLRPAGLGTEAFF. The chain uses TRBV19 and TRBJ1-1; possible D gene TRBD1, 5 bases. Trimming cost V 6 bases and J 5 bases, with 22 bases left between them. CDR3 size: 16 residues. Germline V gives CDR1 LNHDA, CDR2 SQIVND (reference sequence).

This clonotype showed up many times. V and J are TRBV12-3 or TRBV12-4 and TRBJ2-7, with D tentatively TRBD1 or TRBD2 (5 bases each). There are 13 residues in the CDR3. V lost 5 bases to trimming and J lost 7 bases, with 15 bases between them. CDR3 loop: CASSGGRQGEQYF. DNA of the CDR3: TGTGCCAGCAGTGGGGGACGCCAAGGGGAGCAGTACTTC.

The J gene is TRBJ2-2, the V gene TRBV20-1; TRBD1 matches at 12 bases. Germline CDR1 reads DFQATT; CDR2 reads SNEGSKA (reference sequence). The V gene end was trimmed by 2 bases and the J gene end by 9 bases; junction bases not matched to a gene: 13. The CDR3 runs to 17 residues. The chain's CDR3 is CSARPGQGAATHRELFF. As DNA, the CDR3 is TGCAGTGCTAGACCGGGACAGGGGGCGGCCACGCACCGGGAGCTGTTTTTT.

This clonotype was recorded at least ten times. The CDR3 region has the DNA TGTGCCAGCAGTTATAGGTCAGGTTCCTACGAGCAGTACTTC. Translated, it gives CASSYRSGSYEQYF. The genes are TRBV12-3 or TRBV12-4 and TRBJ2-7; D remains ambiguous. The CDR3 has 14 residues. Trimming stripped 4 bases from V and 1 base from J, with 11 bases between.

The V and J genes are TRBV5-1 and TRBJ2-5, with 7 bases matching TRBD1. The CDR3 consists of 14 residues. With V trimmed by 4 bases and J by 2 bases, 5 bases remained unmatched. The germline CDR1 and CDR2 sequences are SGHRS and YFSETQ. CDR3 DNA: TGCGCCAGCAGCACGGGGACAGAGCAAGAGACCCAGTACTTC. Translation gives CASSTGTEQETQYF.

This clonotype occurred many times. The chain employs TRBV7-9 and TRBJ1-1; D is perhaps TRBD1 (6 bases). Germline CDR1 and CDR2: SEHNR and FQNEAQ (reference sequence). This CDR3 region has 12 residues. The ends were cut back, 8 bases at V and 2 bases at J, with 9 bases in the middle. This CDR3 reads CASVQGNTEAFF. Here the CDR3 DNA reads TGTGCCAGCGTACAGGGAAACACTGAAGCTTTCTTT. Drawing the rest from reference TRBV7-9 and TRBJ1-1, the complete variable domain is DTGVSQNPRHKITKRGQNVTFRCDPISEHNRLYWYRQTLGQGPEFLTYFQNEAQLEKSRLLSDRFSAERPKGSFSTLEIQRTEQGDSAMYLCASVQGNTEAFFGQGTRLTVV.

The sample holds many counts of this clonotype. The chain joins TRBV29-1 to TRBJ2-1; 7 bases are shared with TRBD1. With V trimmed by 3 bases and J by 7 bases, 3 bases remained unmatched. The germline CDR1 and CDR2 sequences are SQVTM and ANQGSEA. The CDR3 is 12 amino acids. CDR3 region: CSVEFRGNEQFF. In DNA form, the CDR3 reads TGCAGCGTTGAGTTCAGGGGGAATGAGCAGTTCTTC.